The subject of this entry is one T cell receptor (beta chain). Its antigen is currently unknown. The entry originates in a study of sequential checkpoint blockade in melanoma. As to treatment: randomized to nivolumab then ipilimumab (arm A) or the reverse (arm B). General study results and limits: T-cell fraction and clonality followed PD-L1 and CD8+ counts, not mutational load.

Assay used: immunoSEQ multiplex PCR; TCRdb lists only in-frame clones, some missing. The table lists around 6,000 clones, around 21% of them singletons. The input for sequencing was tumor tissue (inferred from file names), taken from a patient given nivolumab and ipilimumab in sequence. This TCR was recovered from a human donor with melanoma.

CDR3: CASSEGPGWNTEAFF. As DNA, the CDR3 is TGCGCCAGCAGTGAAGGTCCGGGGTGGAACACTGAAGCTTTCTTT. The genes are TRBV10-2 and TRBJ1-1; D is undetermined. Germline V gives CDR1 WSHSY, CDR2 SAAADI. Trimming left V 3 bases short and J 1 base short, with 12 bases between. This CDR3 is built from 15 residues.